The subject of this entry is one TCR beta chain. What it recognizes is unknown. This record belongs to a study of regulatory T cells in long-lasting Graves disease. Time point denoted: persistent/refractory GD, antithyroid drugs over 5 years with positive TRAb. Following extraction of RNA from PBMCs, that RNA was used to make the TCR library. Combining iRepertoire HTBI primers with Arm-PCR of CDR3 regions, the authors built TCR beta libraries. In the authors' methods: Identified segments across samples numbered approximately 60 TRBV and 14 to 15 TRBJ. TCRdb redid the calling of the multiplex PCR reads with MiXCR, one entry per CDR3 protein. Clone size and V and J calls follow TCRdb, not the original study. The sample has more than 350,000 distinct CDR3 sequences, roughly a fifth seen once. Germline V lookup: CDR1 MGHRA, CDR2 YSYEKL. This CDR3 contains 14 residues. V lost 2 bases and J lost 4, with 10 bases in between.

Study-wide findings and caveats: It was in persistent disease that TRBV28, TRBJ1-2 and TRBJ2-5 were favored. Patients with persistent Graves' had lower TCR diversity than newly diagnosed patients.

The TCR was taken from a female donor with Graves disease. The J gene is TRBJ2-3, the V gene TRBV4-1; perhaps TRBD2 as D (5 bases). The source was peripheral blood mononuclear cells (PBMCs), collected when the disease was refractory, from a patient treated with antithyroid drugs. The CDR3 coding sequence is TGCGCCAGCAGCCAACGTCTAGCCCCAGATACGCAGTATTTT. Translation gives CASSQRLAPDTQYF.